Below, 15 T cell receptor beta chains from the same sample are listed, as sequenced in a study of shared clonotypes between healthy human individuals. TCRdb's copy holds only in-frame clones and misses some; the assay was immunoSEQ multiplex PCR. The table records about half a million clones, 75% to 80% of them present only once. The sample taken for sequencing was PBMCs. The receptors were gathered from a woman in her thirties or forties in good health. Some clones in this sample may be carry-over from other donors' samples.

The rearrangement links TRBV28 to TRBJ1-1, with D uncertain. The germline V gene has CDR1 MDHEN and CDR2 SYDVKM. V shed 6 bases and J shed 0 bases, with 5 bases lying between them. This CDR3 comprises 12 residues. Written as DNA, the CDR3 is TGTGCCAGCAGCCGGATGAACACTGAAGCTTTCTTT. Translated: CASSRMNTEAFF. Together with reference TRBV28 and TRBJ1-1, the CDR3 gives the full variable domain: DVKVTQSSRYLVKRTGEKVFLECVQDMDHENMFWYRQDPGLGLRLIYFSYDVKMKEKGDIPEGYSVSREKKERFSLILESASTNQTSMYLCASSRMNTEAFFGQGTRLTVV.

The rearrangement joins TRBV5-1 to TRBJ2-5; 12 bases are shared with TRBD2. The trim removed 4 bases at V and 4 bases at J, leaving 8 bases unmatched. Germline V lookup: CDR1 SGHRS, CDR2 YFSETQ. The CDR3 sequence is 16 residues long. The CDR3 region is CASSMGLAGFGETQYF. In DNA form, the CDR3 reads TGCGCCAGCAGCATGGGACTAGCGGGCTTCGGAGAGACCCAGTACTTC.

The chain recombines TRBV15 with TRBJ2-7, with 7 bases lining up with TRBD1. The length of the CDR3 is 18 residues. J was trimmed by 3 bases and V by 0 bases; bases with no gene match: 14. In germline, CDR1 is LNHNV, CDR2 YYDKDF (reference sequence). The CDR3 protein is CATSRDKGASTQRYEQYF. In DNA form, the CDR3 reads TGTGCCACCAGCAGAGATAAGGGGGCCAGTACCCAACGCTACGAGCAGTACTTC.

V gene TRBV27 combines with J gene TRBJ2-3, with TRBD1 as a possible D gene (6 bases). CDR3 length: 13 amino acids. V was shortened by 2 bases and J by 3 bases, with 6 bases between the two germline ends. Germline-derived CDR1 and CDR2 are MNHEY and SMNVEV (reference sequence). In DNA form, the CDR3 reads TGTGCCAGCAGTTTAAGGGGGACAGATACGCAGTATTTT. Translated: CASSLRGTDTQYF.

In this sample, this clone turned up once. The chain has TRBV5-5 and TRBJ1-2, with 9 bases fitting TRBD1. V dropped 0 bases and J dropped 5; count of bases not matched to a gene: 2. The germline gives CDR1 SGHKS, CDR2 YYEKEE (reference sequence). This CDR3 contains 14 residues. The CDR3 nucleotides read TGTGCCAGCAGCTTGGTGGGACAGGGTTATGGCTACACCTTC. This translates into CASSLVGQGYGYTF.

This clone was seen a few times. The V and J genes are TRBV25-1 and TRBJ2-5; perhaps TRBD2 as D (5 bases). CDR3 length: 13 residues. In germline, CDR1 is MGHDK, CDR2 SYGVNS. Trimming removed 4 bases from V and 2 bases from J, with 8 bases in between. CDR3 bases: TGTGCCAGCAGTGCCCGGGATCAAGAGACCCAGTACTTC. Its translation: CASSARDQETQYF.

This clone has a handful of counts. The rearrangement uses TRBV30 and TRBJ2-3; no reliable D call. The germline CDR1 and CDR2 sequences are GTSNPN and SVGIG (reference sequence). The germline V and J ends were trimmed by 4 bases and 3 bases, with 11 bases remaining between them. The CDR3 totals 13 residues. The chain's CDR3 is CAWKPKATDTQYF. The CDR3 bases are TGTGCCTGGAAGCCGAAAGCGACAGATACGCAGTATTTT.

A word on this clone: One base separates it from a far larger clone, so it is likely a read error. Lacking the conserved final phenylalanine or tryptophan, this CDR3 likely reflects a read error. V usage is TRBV18 and J usage is TRBJ1-5; 9 bases are shared with TRBD1. V trimming: 3 bases; J trimming: 0 bases; junction bases outside the gene matches: 9. Germline loops: CDR1 KGHSH, CDR2 LQKENI. The CDR3 contains 18 residues. The CDR3 region is CASSPTPGTGNSNQPQHL. The CDR3 nucleotides are TGTGCCAGCTCACCGACTCCCGGGACAGGGAATAGCAATCAGCCCCAGCATCTT.

This clone was detected only once. The genes are TRBV30 and TRBJ1-4; TRBD1 might be the D (5 bases). The CDR3 consists of 15 residues. Trimming stripped 1 base from V and 0 bases from J, with 9 bases between. Germline assignment: CDR1 GTSNPN and CDR2 SVGIG (reference sequence). This chain's CDR3 is CAWSGGAATNEKLFF. CDR3 DNA: TGTGCCTGGAGTGGAGGGGCCGCAACTAATGAAAAACTGTTTTTT.

In its sample, this clone was seen a few times. It may be a read error: a sequence one base away is much more abundant. The rearrangement joins TRBV6-5 to TRBJ1-1; the D is unclear. V was pared by 0 bases and J by 1 base, with 6 bases between. The V gene's germline CDR1 is MNHEY and CDR2 SVGAGI. There are 14 residues in the CDR3. CDR3 amino acids: CASSYSAENTEAFF. CDR3 DNA: TGTGCCAGCAGTTACTCGGCAGAGAACACTGAAGCTTTCTTT.

V gene TRBV10-2 combines with J gene TRBJ1-5, with D maybe TRBD1 (5 bases). CDR1 and CDR2 from the germline V gene are WSHSY and SAAADI. V gave up 6 bases and J gave up 1 base, with 7 bases separating them. This CDR3 has 13 amino acids. CDR3 DNA sequence: TGCGCCAGCAGCAAGGGGAGCAATCAGCCCCAGCATTTT. Translated, it gives CASSKGSNQPQHF.

Concerning this clone: Its ends do not fully match the called genes, so a read error is possible. J is TRBJ1-2 and V is TRBV19; no clear D gene. This CDR3 has 11 amino acids. CDR1 is LNHDA and CDR2 is SQIVND in the germline V gene (reference sequence). The CDR3 spells CASSIAAGYTF. In DNA, the CDR3 is TGTGCCAGTAGCATAGCCGCTGGCTACACCTTC.

This clone was recorded only once. A far larger clone is one base from this, pointing to a likely read error. The same CDR3 arises from other DNA sequences in this sample as well. The V call is TRBV6-6, the J call TRBJ1-2; D remains unclear. The germline gives CDR1 MNHNY, CDR2 SVGAGI (reference sequence). CDR3 length: 13 amino acids. The CDR3 sequence is CASSYDPNYGYTF. CDR3 coding DNA: TGCGCCAGCAGTTACGACCCTAACTATGGCTACACCTTC.

This clone has at least ten counts. This chain joins TRBV7-9 and TRBJ2-5; perhaps TRBD1 as D (5 bases). Trimming pared 5 bases from V and 2 bases from J, leaving 15 bases between. The length of the CDR3 is 15 residues. Germline CDR1 and CDR2: SEHNR and FQNEAQ (reference sequence). The CDR3: CASSPVGRVQETQYF. CDR3 coding DNA: TGTGCCAGCAGCCCTGTGGGCAGGGTGCAAGAGACCCAGTACTTC.

The chain is built from TRBV6-1 and TRBJ1-4, with D unresolved. The CDR3 has 13 amino acids. The V end lost 6 bases, the J end lost 8 bases, and 13 bases lay between the germline ends. Germline-derived CDR1 and CDR2 are MNHNS and SASEGT. CDR3 region: CASSSKENEKLFF. For the CDR3, the DNA is TGTGCCAGCAGCTCAAAGGAAAACGAAAAACTGTTTTTT.